The sequence of this T cell receptor (beta chain) was determined in a study of cytomegalovirus exposure and HLA in healthy donors. Regarding the study as a whole: In a later analysis, parvovirus B19, influenza, CMV and Epstein-Barr virus appeared linked to several top co-occurrence clusters. Most sequenced TCRs were rare (though some public TCRs occurred in many donors).

Amplification used 60 Vbeta primers and 13 Jbeta primers. Generated by immunoSEQ multiplex PCR, the TCRdb table keeps only in-frame clones and is missing some. The sample shows some 110,000 clones, around four fifths of them seen only once. This clone was observed a single time. Its cognate antigen is unknown. Sequencing used PBMCs. This TCR was sampled from a woman in her thirties or forties in good health and CMV-seropositive.

CDR3 region: CASSTTGQGTSYEQYF. CDR3 sequence (DNA): TGTGCCAGCAGCACCACGGGACAAGGCACCTCCTACGAGCAGTACTTC. The chain carries TRBV7-9 and TRBJ2-7, with a tentative D call TRBD1 (6 bases). This CDR3 is built from 16 residues. The germline V gene encodes CDR1 SEHNR and CDR2 FQNEAQ (reference sequence). The ends were cut back, 5 bases at V and 0 bases at J, with 17 bases in the middle.